This T cell receptor beta chain was observed in a study of T cell repertoires in ileal Crohn's disease. Whole-study findings and limits: Endoscopic recurrence occurred in every patient whose clonality exceeded 26.8%. Sorted CD8 T cells held more high-frequency clones than CD4.

CDR1 is SNHLY and CDR2 is FYNNEI in the germline V gene. With 5 bases clipped from V and 3 bases from J, the junction kept 5 bases outside the gene matches. The length of the CDR3 is 15 residues. TCRdb's copy holds only in-frame clones and misses some; the assay was immunoSEQ multiplex PCR. The table has 25,000 to 30,000 clones, around 80% seen once. Notes on this clone: Antigen specificity is unknown.

The chain joins TRBV2 to TRBJ2-1; 9 bases agree with TRBD2. Sequenced material: ileal tissue. The TCR originated in an adult with Crohn's disease. The CDR3 sequence: CASSLAGALYNEQFF. The CDR3 DNA reads TGTGCCAGCAGTTTAGCGGGGGCTCTCTACAATGAGCAGTTCTTC. Supplemented by reference TRBV2 and TRBJ2-1, the full variable domain reads EPEVTQTPSHQVTQMGQEVILRCVPISNHLYFYWYRQILGQKVEFLVSFYNNEISEKSEIFDDQFSVERPDGSNFTLKIRSTKLEDSAMYFCASSLAGALYNEQFFGPGTRLTVL.